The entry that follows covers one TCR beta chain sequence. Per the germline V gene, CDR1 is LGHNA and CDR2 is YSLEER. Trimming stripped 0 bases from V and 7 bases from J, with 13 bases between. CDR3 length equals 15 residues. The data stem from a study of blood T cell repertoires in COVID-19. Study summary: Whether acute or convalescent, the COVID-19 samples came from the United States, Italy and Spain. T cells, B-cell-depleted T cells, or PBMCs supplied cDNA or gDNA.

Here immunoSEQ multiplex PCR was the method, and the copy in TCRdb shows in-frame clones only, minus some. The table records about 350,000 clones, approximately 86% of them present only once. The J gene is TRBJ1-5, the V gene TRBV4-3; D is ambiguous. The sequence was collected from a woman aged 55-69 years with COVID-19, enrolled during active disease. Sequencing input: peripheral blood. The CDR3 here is CASSQDLDGIQPQHF. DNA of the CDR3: TGCGCCAGCAGCCAAGATCTCGACGGGATCCAGCCCCAGCATTTT.